This note documents a single T cell receptor beta chain sequence. The data derive from a study of blood T cell repertoires in COVID-19. The overall study: The United States, Italy and Spain supplied acute and convalescent COVID-19 samples. From T cells, B-cell-depleted T cells, or PBMCs came the material, which was cDNA or gDNA.

CDR3 length: 17 amino acids. Germline V gives CDR1 SGHDN, CDR2 FVKESK. V was pared by 0 bases and J by 2 bases, with 14 bases between. Original methodology: Amplifying reference gene primers gave estimates of nucleated cell counts. Some clones are missing from TCRdb's copy, which holds only in-frame ones; the method was immunoSEQ multiplex PCR. That table is the source of V, J and clone size, and D and trimming were worked out from the DNA. The table shows more than 55,000 clones, with approximately 73% occurring only once. This clonotype was sampled from a woman between 50 and 59 years old with active or convalescent COVID-19. The rearrangement joins TRBV14 to TRBJ1-3, with TRBD1 as a possible D gene (5 bases). The sequencing sample was made of peripheral blood. CDR3 sequence: CASSQDRGGVTGNTIYF. In nucleotides, the CDR3 is TGTGCCAGCAGCCAAGATAGGGGTGGTGTTACTGGAAACACCATATATTTT.